What follows are 4 T cell receptor beta chains derived from one specimen sequenced in a study of T-cell memory formation after mild COVID-19. Each CDR3 protein gets one entry after TCRdb re-called the 5' RACE reads with MiXCR. This table holds 340,000 or so distinct CDR3 sequences, around 13% found once. The sequencing input was PBMCs or a T cell subset sorted from them (not recorded which). These receptors were collected from a man younger than 35 who had mild COVID-19 (a few samples of this study predate the infection). Cell type and time point are not known.

The gene calls are TRBV12-5 and TRBJ2-5; D is ambiguous. The CDR3 spans 14 residues. V was trimmed by 0 bases and J by 3 bases, leaving 8 bases between them. Germline-derived CDR1 and CDR2 are LGHNT and FRNRAP. The CDR3 DNA reads TGTGCTAGTGGTTTGGTAAACAGCAAAGAGACCCAGTACTTC. Translated: CASGLVNSKETQYF.

This clonotype was seen only a few times. V gene TRBV7-9 combines with J gene TRBJ2-5, with unresolved D. Germline CDR1 reads SEHNR; CDR2 reads FQNEAQ (reference sequence). The CDR3 covers 13 residues. V lost 5 bases to trimming and J lost 4 bases, with 11 bases between them. The chain's CDR3 is CASSDPNGETQYF. CDR3 bases: TGTGCCAGCAGCGACCCCAACGGAGAGACCCAGTACTTC.

There are a few counts of this clonotype. This chain joins TRBV2 and TRBJ1-3, with no clear D. This CDR3 region has 12 residues. V lost 9 bases to trimming and J lost 0 bases, with 6 bases between them. Germline V gene data show CDR1 as SNHLY and CDR2 as FYNNEI. CDR3 sequence reads: CASISSGNTIYF. In DNA form, the CDR3 reads TGTGCCAGTATTAGCTCTGGAAACACCATATATTTT. The whole variable domain, remainder taken from reference TRBV2 and TRBJ1-3, is EPEVTQTPSHQVTQMGQEVILRCVPISNHLYFYWYRQILGQKVEFLVSFYNNEISEKSEIFDDQFSVERPDGSNFTLKIRSTKLEDSAMYFCASISSGNTIYFGEGSWLTVV.

This clonotype was counted a few times. The V call is TRBV29-1, the J call TRBJ2-5; tentatively, D is TRBD1 or TRBD2 (5 bases each). The ends were cut back, 4 bases at V and 5 bases at J, with 23 bases in the middle. CDR1 and CDR2 (germline): SQVTM, ANQGSEA. The CDR3 is 16 amino acids. Here the CDR3 DNA reads TGCAGCGTTGTGAGGGCAGGGAGAAACCCCTGGGAGACCCAGTACTTC. It translates to CSVVRAGRNPWETQYF.